These 32 T cell receptor beta chains originate from one sample sequenced in a study of T cell responses to AZD1222 COVID-19 vaccine. Produced via immunoSEQ multiplex PCR; TCRdb's table is partial and in-frame only. Among roughly 150,000 clones listed, around 88% were seen once. The specimen comprised peripheral blood, sampled 28 days after the second AZD1222 dose. The receptors derive from an adult who received the AZD1222 COVID-19 vaccine.

The chain carries TRBV2 and TRBJ2-1, with 14 bases aligning to TRBD2. CDR3 length: 12 residues. Germline V gene lookup returns CDR1 SNHLY and CDR2 FYNNEI. Trimming at V came to 9 bases and at J to 15 bases, leaving 7 bases not matched to a gene. Here the CDR3 reads CAREGLAGDRFF. The DNA for the CDR3 is TGTGCCAGGGAGGGACTAGCGGGGGACCGGTTCTTC.

This rearrangement joins TRBV19 to TRBJ1-1; the D is unclear. Deletions cut 7 bases from V and 3 bases from J, with 15 bases between. Per germline, CDR1 LNHDA and CDR2 SQIVND (reference sequence). The CDR3 has 14 residues. The CDR3 DNA is TGTGCCAGTACCACCGGGGAGCGTCACACTGAAGCTTTCTTT. Encoded protein: CASTTGERHTEAFF.

The chain has TRBV14 and TRBJ1-4, with D possibly matching TRBD1 (5 bases). V was trimmed by 1 base and J by 10 bases, leaving 16 bases between them. This CDR3 spans 15 amino acids. Germline CDR1 reads SGHDN; CDR2 reads FVKESK. The CDR3 region has the DNA TGTGCCAGCAGCCAAGTTACGGGGGGTCCCGGAAAACTGTTTTTT. Protein: CASSQVTGGPGKLFF.

The gene calls are TRBV30 and TRBJ2-7, with unresolved D. Looked up from germline, CDR1 is GTSNPN and CDR2 is SVGIG (reference sequence). This CDR3 is built from 12 residues. V lost 3 bases and J lost 0, with 6 bases in between. The CDR3 here is CAWSRLSYEQYF. The CDR3 DNA is TGTGCCTGGAGCAGGCTCTCCTACGAGCAGTACTTC. The variable domain in full, completed from reference TRBV30 and TRBJ2-7, reads SQTIHQWPATLVQPVGSPLSLECTVEGTSNPNLYWYRQAAGRGLQLLFYSVGIGQISSEVPQNLSASRPQDRQFILSSKKLLLSDSGFYLCAWSRLSYEQYFGPGTRLTVT.

The gene calls are TRBV5-1 and TRBJ2-7, with 9 nucleotides matching TRBD2. Germline V gene lookup returns CDR1 SGHRS and CDR2 YFSETQ. The CDR3 is 14 residues long. The ends lost 0 bases at V and 4 bases at J; junction bases unmatched: 2. CDR3 nucleotide sequence: TGCGCCAGCAGCTTGGCTAGCGGGGCGTACGAGCAGTACTTC. This encodes CASSLASGAYEQYF.

The J gene is TRBJ2-7, the V gene TRBV5-8, with 7 bases identical to TRBD1. The V gene end was trimmed by 0 bases and the J gene end by 1 base; junction bases not matched to a gene: 7. CDR1 SGHTS and CDR2 YDEGEE come from the germline V gene. The CDR3 has 16 residues. The CDR3 loop is CASSLGGTVPSYEQYF. The CDR3 nucleotides read TGTGCCAGCAGCTTGGGGGGGACAGTTCCATCCTACGAGCAGTACTTC. The full variable domain, its missing parts supplied by reference TRBV5-8 and TRBJ2-7, is EAGVTQSPTHLIKTRGQQATLRCSPISGHTSVYWYQQALGLGLQFLLWYDEGEERNRGNFPPRFSGRQFPNYSSELNVNALELEDSALYLCASSLGGTVPSYEQYFGPGTRLTVT.

This clone was detected a few times. V and J are TRBV28 and TRBJ2-1; 7 positions match TRBD2. CDR3 length: 16 residues. Germline V gives CDR1 MDHEN, CDR2 SYDVKM. The ends lost 4 bases at V and 1 base at J; junction bases unmatched: 7. The CDR3 protein is CASSSETSASYNEQFF. The CDR3 DNA reads TGTGCCAGCAGTTCGGAAACTAGCGCGTCCTACAATGAGCAGTTCTTC.

The rearrangement uses TRBV29-1 and TRBJ1-1; TRBD1 matches at 10 bases. Losses at the gene ends were 2 bases for V and 4 bases for J; bases not matched to a gene: 4. Germline loops: CDR1 SQVTM, CDR2 ANQGSEA. This CDR3 region has 14 residues. The CDR3: CSVERRQGATEAFF. The CDR3 bases are TGCAGCGTTGAAAGAAGACAGGGGGCCACTGAAGCTTTCTTT.

J is TRBJ1-6 and V is TRBV6-5, with no clear D. The CDR3 contains 14 residues. Trimming stripped 7 bases from V and 4 bases from J, with 11 bases between. Germline CDR1 and CDR2: MNHEY and SVGAGI. This CDR3 reads CASTSGPYNSPLHF. CDR3 coding DNA: TGTGCCAGCACCTCCGGGCCTTATAATTCACCCCTCCACTTT.

The chain uses TRBV4-3 and TRBJ2-7; TRBD1 agrees at 10 bases. The CDR3 is 14 amino acids. Germline V CDR1 and CDR2: LGHNA, YSLEER. V lost 3 bases, J lost 6 bases, and 5 bases stayed unmatched. This CDR3 reads CASSQRTGGGEQYF. The CDR3 DNA reads as TGCGCCAGCAGCCAGCGGACAGGGGGTGGCGAGCAGTACTTC.

The chain recombines TRBV12-3 or TRBV12-4 with TRBJ1-4; D is uncertain. This CDR3 spans 11 amino acids. V was clipped by 5 bases and J by 10 bases, with 8 bases between them. CDR3 loop: CASSTGGKLFF. As DNA, the CDR3 is TGTGCCAGCAGTACGGGCGGAAAACTGTTTTTT.

The chain uses TRBV5-1 and TRBJ2-7, with a weak D call TRBD2 (5 bases). V gave up 0 bases and J gave up 1 base, with 8 bases separating them. Germline assignment: CDR1 SGHRS and CDR2 YFSETQ. This CDR3 region has 14 residues. The CDR3 coding sequence is TGCGCCAGCAGCTTGGTCGGGGATTCCTACGAGCAGTACTTC. It translates to CASSLVGDSYEQYF.

The chain employs TRBV29-1 and TRBJ1-1, with 11 bases matching TRBD1. The CDR3 contains 12 residues. Germline CDR1 SQVTM, CDR2 ANQGSEA. V shed 4 bases, J shed 7 bases, and the junction held 2 bases outside the gene matches. The CDR3 DNA reads as TGCAGCGTTGGGACAGGGGGCATTGAAGCTTTCTTT. It translates to CSVGTGGIEAFF.

In this sample, this clone turned up a few times. V usage is TRBV3-1 (or the pseudogene TRBV3-2) and J usage is TRBJ1-1; a weak D match, TRBD1 (5 bases). V gave up 1 base and J gave up 1 base, with 13 bases separating them. CDR3 length: 16 residues. The germline CDR1 and CDR2 sequences are LGHDT and YNNKEL (reference sequence). CDR3 protein: CASSQGWGGANTEAFF. Written as DNA, the CDR3 is TGTGCCAGCAGCCAAGGCTGGGGGGGAGCGAACACTGAAGCTTTCTTT.

The sample holds a few counts of this clone. The chain recombines TRBV27 with TRBJ2-7; D assignment may be TRBD1 or TRBD2 (5 bases each). V lost 6 bases, J lost 2 bases, and 17 bases lay in between. This CDR3 is built from 15 residues. Looked up from germline, CDR1 is MNHEY and CDR2 is SMNVEV (reference sequence). CDR3 nucleotide sequence: TGTGCCAGCAGCTACTACCCGGGACCTCCCTACGAGCAGTACTTC. Translating gives CASSYYPGPPYEQYF.

The rearrangement uses TRBV9 and TRBJ2-7; TRBD1 aligns across 9 bases. V gave up 3 bases and J gave up 3 bases; unmatched junction bases: 7. The CDR3 sequence is 15 residues long. Germline CDR1 SGDLS, CDR2 YYNGEE. CDR3 coding DNA: TGTGCCAGCAGCGCCCAACAGGGGGCCTTCTACGAGCAGTACTTC. Its protein is CASSAQQGAFYEQYF.

The rearrangement uses TRBV4-1 and TRBJ1-3; D not resolved. Germline CDR1 reads MGHRA; CDR2 reads YSYEKL. The V end lost 4 bases, the J end lost 4 bases, and 20 bases lay between the germline ends. CDR3 length equals 17 residues. The CDR3 region has the DNA TGCGCCAGCAGCCGGTTCCGGGCCCAGCTCTCCGGAAACACCATATATTTT. This gives the protein CASSRFRAQLSGNTIYF.

The genes are TRBV3-1 (or the pseudogene TRBV3-2) and TRBJ1-6; 12 nucleotides match TRBD1. Per the germline V gene, CDR1 is LGHDT and CDR2 is YNNKEL (reference sequence). The CDR3 totals 16 residues. Trimming removed 2 bases from V and 10 bases from J; junction bases left unmatched: 6. The CDR3 spells CASSQYRDRGHSPLHF. CDR3 nucleotide sequence: TGTGCCAGCAGCCAATATAGGGACAGGGGGCACTCACCCCTCCACTTT.

V is TRBV19 and J is TRBJ2-2; 12 bases line up with TRBD1. The CDR3 is 15 amino acids. Germline CDR1 is LNHDA and CDR2 is SQIVND (reference sequence). V was clipped by 7 bases and J by 8 bases; unmatched bases: 8. The CDR3 DNA follows: TGTGCCAGTACCAGCCGGGACAGGGGGCTTGGGGAGCTGTTTTTT. The encoded protein is CASTSRDRGLGELFF. The complete variable domain, with remaining parts taken from reference TRBV19 and TRBJ2-2, reads DGGITQSPKYLFRKEGQNVTLSCEQNLNHDAMYWYRQDPGQGLRLIYYSQIVNDFQKGDIAEGYSVSREKKESFPLTVTSAQKNPTAFYLCASTSRDRGLGELFFGEGSRLTVL.

The gene calls are TRBV6-5 and TRBJ1-1, with D perhaps matching TRBD1 (5 bases). Trimming pared 8 bases from V and 0 bases from J, leaving 10 bases between. The CDR3 consists of 13 residues. Per germline, CDR1 MNHEY and CDR2 SVGAGI. The CDR3 nucleotides read TGTGCCAGCGGGGGATCTATGAACACTGAAGCTTTCTTT. It encodes CASGGSMNTEAFF.

This sequence joins TRBV4-1 and TRBJ2-7, with 10 bases matching TRBD2. Germline CDR1 MGHRA, CDR2 YSYEKL. The junction had 8 bases not matched to a gene; V was cut back by 2 bases and J by 1 base. CDR3 length: 17 amino acids. The DNA for the CDR3 is TGCGCCAGCAGCCAAATCATTAGCGGGGGGCCTTCCTACGAGCAGTACTTC. Translation: CASSQIISGGPSYEQYF.

The chain employs TRBV7-9 and TRBJ2-1; 14 bases fit TRBD2. CDR1 is SEHNR and CDR2 is FQNEAQ in the germline V gene (reference sequence). CDR3 length equals 16 residues. V shed 5 bases, J shed 9 bases, and the junction held 9 bases outside the gene matches. CDR3 residues: CASSLGGLAGVTEQFF. The DNA of the CDR3 is TGTGCCAGCAGCCTAGGGGGACTAGCGGGGGTCACTGAGCAGTTCTTC.

This clone was observed a few times. V and J are TRBV14 and TRBJ1-2; possible D gene TRBD1, 6 bases. Germline V gene data show CDR1 as SGHDN and CDR2 as FVKESK. Trimming took off 4 bases at V and 8 bases at J, with 17 bases between the two ends. This CDR3 spans 14 amino acids. CDR3 protein: CASSPTGRVGGYTF. DNA of the CDR3: TGTGCCAGCAGCCCGACAGGCCGAGTGGGGGGCTACACCTTC. The whole variable domain, filled in from reference TRBV14 and TRBJ1-2, reads EAGVTQFPSHSVIEKGQTVTLRCDPISGHDNLYWYRRVMGKEIKFLLHFVKESKQDESGMPNNRFLAERTGGTYSTLKVQPAELEDSGVYFCASSPTGRVGGYTFGSGTRLTVV.

The J gene is TRBJ1-1, the V gene TRBV7-6; 7 bases fit TRBD1. This CDR3 region has 15 residues. The germline V gene has CDR1 SGHVS and CDR2 FNYEAQ. The V gene end was trimmed by 1 base and the J gene end by 5 bases; junction bases not matched to a gene: 7. CDR3 protein: CASSLEWQGGTEAFF. The CDR3 nucleotides read TGTGCCAGCAGCTTAGAGTGGCAGGGGGGGACTGAAGCTTTCTTT. Looking up the rest from reference TRBV7-6 and TRBJ1-1 gives the full variable domain: GAGVSQSPRYKVTKRGQDVALRCDPISGHVSLYWYRQALGQGPEFLTYFNYEAQQDKSGLPNDRFSAERPEGSISTLTIQRTEQRDSAMYRCASSLEWQGGTEAFFGQGTRLTVV.

CDR3 nucleotides: TGTGCCAGCAGCCCGGGACAGGGGGATTTAGATACGCAGTATTTT. Translating gives CASSPGQGDLDTQYF. This chain connects TRBV11-3 to TRBJ2-3; the match to TRBD1 covers 11 bases. CDR3 length: 15 residues. Trimming cost V 5 bases and J 5 bases; bases outside gene matches: 6. CDR1 and CDR2 (germline): SGHNT, YENEEA.

The chain recombines TRBV9 with TRBJ2-5; TRBD1 might be the D (6 bases). Germline V CDR1 and CDR2: SGDLS, YYNGEE. The CDR3 sequence is 16 residues long. Trimming removed 0 bases from V and 5 bases from J, with 17 bases in between. In nucleotides, the CDR3 is TGTGCCAGCAGCGTAGGGGCGGCTGGGGGCTCGGAGACCCAGTACTTC. Amino acid sequence: CASSVGAAGGSETQYF.

The chain joins TRBV9 to TRBJ2-3; D not resolved. The CDR3 has 10 amino acids. Germline V lookup: CDR1 SGDLS, CDR2 YYNGEE. V dropped 7 bases and J dropped 1 base, with 1 base sitting between them. CDR3 in DNA: TGTGCCAGCGGCACAGATACGCAGTATTTT. Amino acids: CASGTDTQYF. The whole variable domain, filled in from reference TRBV9 and TRBJ2-3, reads DSGVTQTPKHLITATGQRVTLRCSPRSGDLSVYWYQQSLDQGLQFLIQYYNGEERAKGNILERFSAQQFPDLHSELNLSSLELGDSALYFCASGTDTQYFGPGTRLTVL.

V and J are TRBV30 and TRBJ1-6, with no clear D. This CDR3 contains 10 residues. CDR1 GTSNPN and CDR2 SVGIG come from the germline V gene (reference sequence). Trimming removed 4 bases at V and 16 bases at J, with 11 bases between. CDR3 coding DNA: TGTGCCTGGAAGGCAGGCAGGCTCCACTTT. This translates into CAWKAGRLHF.

The chain joins TRBV9 to TRBJ2-3, with D unresolved. V shed 0 bases and J shed 2 bases, with 4 bases lying between them. The CDR3 has 13 amino acids. Germline V gives CDR1 SGDLS, CDR2 YYNGEE. This chain's CDR3 is CASSVGATDTQYF. In DNA form, the CDR3 reads TGTGCCAGCAGCGTAGGAGCCACAGATACGCAGTATTTT.

This sequence joins TRBV3-1 (or the pseudogene TRBV3-2) and TRBJ2-1; D tentatively fits TRBD1 or TRBD2 (5 bases each). CDR1 and CDR2 from the germline V gene are LGHDT and YNNKEL (reference sequence). There are 15 residues in the CDR3. V lost 1 base, J lost 1 base, and 8 bases lay in between. CDR3 protein: CASSQVGGSYNEQFF. CDR3 DNA sequence: TGTGCCAGCAGCCAAGTTGGGGGTTCCTACAATGAGCAGTTCTTC.

The J gene is TRBJ2-7, the V gene TRBV6-1; no definite D call. Germline V lookup: CDR1 MNHNS, CDR2 SASEGT. The CDR3 is made up of 16 amino acids. Trimming removed 0 bases at V and 0 bases at J, with 12 bases between. CDR3 nucleotide sequence: TGTGCCAGCAGTGAAGCAGGATCACCCGCCTCCTACGAGCAGTACTTC. The encoded protein is CASSEAGSPASYEQYF.

The rearrangement joins TRBV15 to TRBJ2-3; 8 nucleotides align to TRBD1. Per the germline V gene, CDR1 is LNHNV and CDR2 is YYDKDF (reference sequence). The CDR3 contains 15 residues. V shed 3 bases and J 5 bases; nucleotides not matched to a gene: 7. DNA for the CDR3: TGTGCCACCAGCAGCCACCGGACAGGGAAAGATACGCAGTATTTT. Protein product: CATSSHRTGKDTQYF.